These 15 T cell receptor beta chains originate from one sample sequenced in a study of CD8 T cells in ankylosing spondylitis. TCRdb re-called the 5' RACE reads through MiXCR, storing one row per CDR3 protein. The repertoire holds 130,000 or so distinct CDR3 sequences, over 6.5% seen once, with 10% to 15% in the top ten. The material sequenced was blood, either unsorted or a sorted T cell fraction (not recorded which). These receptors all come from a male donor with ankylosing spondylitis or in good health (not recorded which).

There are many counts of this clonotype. CDR3 in amino acids: CSARDPGGFNTGELFF. The CDR3 DNA is TGCAGTGCTAGAGATCCTGGCGGGTTTAACACCGGGGAGCTGTTTTTT. The rearrangement uses TRBV20-1 and TRBJ2-2; perhaps TRBD2 as D (5 bases). Trimming removed 0 bases at V and 2 bases at J, with 13 bases between. CDR3 length: 16 residues. CDR1 is DFQATT, CDR2 SNEGSKA, per germline (reference sequence).

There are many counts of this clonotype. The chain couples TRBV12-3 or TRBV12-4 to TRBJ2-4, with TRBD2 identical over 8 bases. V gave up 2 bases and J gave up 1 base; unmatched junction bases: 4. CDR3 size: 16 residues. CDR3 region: CASSLRASGAKNIQYF. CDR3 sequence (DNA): TGTGCCAGCAGTTTAAGGGCTAGCGGGGCCAAAAACATTCAGTACTTC.

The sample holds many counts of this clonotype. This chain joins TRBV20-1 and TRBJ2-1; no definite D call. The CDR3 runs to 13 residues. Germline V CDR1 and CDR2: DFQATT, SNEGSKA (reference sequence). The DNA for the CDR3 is TGCAGCGCCAATGGAATTTCCTACAATGAGCAGTTCTTC. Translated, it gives CSANGISYNEQFF.

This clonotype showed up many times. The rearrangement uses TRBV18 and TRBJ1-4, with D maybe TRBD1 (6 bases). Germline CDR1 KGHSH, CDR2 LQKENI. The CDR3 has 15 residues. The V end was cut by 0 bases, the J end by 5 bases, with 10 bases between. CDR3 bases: TGTGCCAGCTCACCACCGGCAGGGGTCAATGAAAAACTGTTTTTT. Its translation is CASSPPAGVNEKLFF.

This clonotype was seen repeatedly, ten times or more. The CDR3 loop reads CAISEEGPTYNEQFF. In DNA form, the CDR3 reads TGTGCCATCAGTGAAGAGGGGCCAACATACAATGAGCAGTTCTTC. The chain couples TRBV10-3 to TRBJ2-1; TRBD1 or TRBD2 may be the D gene (5 bases each). Per germline, CDR1 ENHRY and CDR2 SYGVKD. V lost 3 bases, J lost 4 bases, and 13 bases lay in between. The CDR3 length is 15 residues.

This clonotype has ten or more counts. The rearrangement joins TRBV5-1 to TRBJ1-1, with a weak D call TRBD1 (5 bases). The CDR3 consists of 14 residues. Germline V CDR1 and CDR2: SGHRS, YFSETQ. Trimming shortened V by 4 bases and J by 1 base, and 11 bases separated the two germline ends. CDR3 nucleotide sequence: TGCGCCAGCAGCGTCGGAGACAGGAACACTGAAGCTTTCTTT. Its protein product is CASSVGDRNTEAFF.

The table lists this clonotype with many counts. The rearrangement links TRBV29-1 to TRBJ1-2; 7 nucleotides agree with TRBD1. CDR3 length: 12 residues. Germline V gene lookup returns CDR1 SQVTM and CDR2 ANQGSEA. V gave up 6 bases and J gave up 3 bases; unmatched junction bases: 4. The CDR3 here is CSVTTGHYGYTF. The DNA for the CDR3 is TGCAGCGTGACGACAGGGCACTATGGCTACACCTTC. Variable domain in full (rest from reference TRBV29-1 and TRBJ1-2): SAVISQKPSRDICQRGTSLTIQCQVDSQVTMMFWYRQQPGQSLTLIATANQGSEATYESGFVIDKFPISRPNLTFSTLTVSNMSPEDSSIYLCSVTTGHYGYTFGSGTRLTVV.

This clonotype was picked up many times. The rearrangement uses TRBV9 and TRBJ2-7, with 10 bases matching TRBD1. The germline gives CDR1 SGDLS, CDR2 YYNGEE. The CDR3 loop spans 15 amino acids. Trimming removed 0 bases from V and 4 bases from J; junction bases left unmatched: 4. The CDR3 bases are TGTGCCAGCAGCGTAGCTACGGGACAGGGGTACGAGCAGTACTTC. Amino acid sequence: CASSVATGQGYEQYF.

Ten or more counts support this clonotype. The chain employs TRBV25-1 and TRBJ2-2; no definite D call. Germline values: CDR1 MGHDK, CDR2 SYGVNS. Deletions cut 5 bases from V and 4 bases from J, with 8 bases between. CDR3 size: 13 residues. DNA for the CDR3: TGTGCCAGCAGTTTGGAAGGCACCGGGGAGCTGTTTTTT. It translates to CASSLEGTGELFF. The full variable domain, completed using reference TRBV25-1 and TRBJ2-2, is EADIYQTPRYLVIGTGKKITLECSQTMGHDKMYWYQQDPGMELHLIHYSYGVNSTEKGDLSSESTVSRIRTEHFPLTLESARPSHTSQYLCASSLEGTGELFFGEGSRLTVL.

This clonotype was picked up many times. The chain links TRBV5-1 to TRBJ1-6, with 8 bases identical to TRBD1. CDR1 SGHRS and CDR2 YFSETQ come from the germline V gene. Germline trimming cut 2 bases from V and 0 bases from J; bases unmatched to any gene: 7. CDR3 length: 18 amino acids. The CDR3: CASSLRDRRSSYNSPLHF. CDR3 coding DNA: TGCGCCAGCAGCTTAAGGGACAGGCGATCCTCCTATAATTCACCCCTCCACTTT.

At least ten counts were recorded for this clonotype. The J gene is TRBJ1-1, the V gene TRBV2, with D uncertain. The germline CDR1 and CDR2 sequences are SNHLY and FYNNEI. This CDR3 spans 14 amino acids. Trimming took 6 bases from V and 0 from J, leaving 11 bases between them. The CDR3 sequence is CASRASPMNTEAFF. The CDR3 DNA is TGTGCCAGCAGGGCCAGTCCCATGAACACTGAAGCTTTCTTT.

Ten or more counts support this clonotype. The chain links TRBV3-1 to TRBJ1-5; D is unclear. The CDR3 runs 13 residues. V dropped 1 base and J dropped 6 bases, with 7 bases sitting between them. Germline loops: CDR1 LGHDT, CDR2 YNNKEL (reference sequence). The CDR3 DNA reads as TGTGCCAGCAGCCAAGCCGAGGGTCAGCCCCAGCATTTT. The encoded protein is CASSQAEGQPQHF.

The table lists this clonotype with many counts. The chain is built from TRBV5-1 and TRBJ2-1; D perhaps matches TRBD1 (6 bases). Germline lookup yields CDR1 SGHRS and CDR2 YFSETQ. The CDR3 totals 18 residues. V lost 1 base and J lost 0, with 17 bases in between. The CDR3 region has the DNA TGCGCCAGCAGCTTGCGCTGGGGGCCGGGAAGCTCCTACAATGAGCAGTTCTTC. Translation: CASSLRWGPGSSYNEQFF.

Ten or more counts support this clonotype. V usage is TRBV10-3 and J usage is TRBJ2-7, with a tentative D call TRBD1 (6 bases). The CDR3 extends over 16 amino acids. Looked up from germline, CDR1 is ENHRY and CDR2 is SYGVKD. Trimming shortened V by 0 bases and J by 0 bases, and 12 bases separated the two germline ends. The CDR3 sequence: CAISESNTGRSYEQYF. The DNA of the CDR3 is TGTGCCATCAGTGAGTCGAATACAGGGCGCTCCTACGAGCAGTACTTC.

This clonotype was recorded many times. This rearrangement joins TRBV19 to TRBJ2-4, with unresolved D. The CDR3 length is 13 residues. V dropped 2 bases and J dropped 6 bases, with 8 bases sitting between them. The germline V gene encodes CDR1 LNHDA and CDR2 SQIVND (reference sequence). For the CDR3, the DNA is TGTGCCAGTAGTATAAGGGCAGCAAACATTCAGTACTTC. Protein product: CASSIRAANIQYF.